The 4 T cell receptor beta chains reported below all come from one sample, sequenced in a study of PD-1 blockade in classical Hodgkin lymphoma (dated by TCRdb to 2020 to 2021). To prepare the library, the immunoSEQ multiplex PCR assay was applied. Held by TCRdb, this immuneACCESS table contains in-frame sequences only and omits some clones. Under half of the omission traces to an unresolved V gene where checked; the cause of the rest is unknown. The sample table shows 30,000 or so clones, and 85% to 95% are seen once. The top ten hold about 2.3% of the sample. The time point label, read with the paper, signifies: newly diagnosed, previously untreated cHL patient sample. The sample consisted of peripheral blood mononuclear cells (PBMCs). These receptors originate from a human donor with classical Hodgkin lymphoma.

The J gene is TRBJ1-6, the V gene TRBV30; 8 bases are a match to TRBD1. The germline V gene has CDR1 GTSNPN and CDR2 SVGIG (reference sequence). J was trimmed by 6 bases and V by 0 bases; bases with no gene match: 4. The CDR3 contains 15 residues. CDR3 DNA sequence: TGTGCCTGGAGTGTACCAGGGGGCGGTAATTCACCCCTCCACTTT. As protein: CAWSVPGGGNSPLHF.

This CDR3 reads CATSRGGAGYEQYF. CDR3 in DNA: TGTGCCACCAGCAGAGGCGGGGCCGGGTACGAGCAGTACTTC. The chain couples TRBV15 to TRBJ2-7; weak D call: TRBD2 (6 bases). The V and J ends lost 1 base and 4 bases respectively, with 11 bases between them. The V gene's germline CDR1 is LNHNV and CDR2 YYDKDF (reference sequence). The CDR3 has 14 amino acids.

V usage is TRBV4-1 and J usage is TRBJ1-1; tentative D call: TRBD1 (5 bases). V shed 1 base and J shed 1 base, with 16 bases lying between them. Germline V gene sequence: CDR1 MGHRA, CDR2 YSYEKL. The CDR3 has 17 residues. The CDR3 DNA sequence: TGCGCCAGCAGCCAAGGAGTCGCAGGGATAGGGAACACTGAAGCTTTCTTT. Its translation is CASSQGVAGIGNTEAFF.

This clone was seen once. The chain uses TRBV6-1 and TRBJ2-3; D is possibly TRBD2 (5 bases). V shed 7 bases and J shed 6 bases, with 11 bases lying between them. The CDR3 length is 12 residues. Germline V lookup: CDR1 MNHNS, CDR2 SASEGT. This CDR3 is CASISTRDTQYF. For the CDR3, the DNA is TGTGCCAGCATCTCCACTAGGGATACGCAGTATTTT.